Shown below are 18 T cell receptor beta chains from a single sample sequenced in a study of CD8+CD57+ T cells in acquired aplastic anemia (dated by TCRdb to 2016 to 2019). Patients chosen for sequencing had shown expansion of CD8+CD57+ cells by flow cytometry. The sample was run on an Illumina HiSeq 2000. Profiling of TCR beta VDJ combinations and CDR3 sequences used genomic DNA as the template. The public reads were run again by TCRdb, first through fastp at Q25 and then through MiXCR, and only productive beta chains were kept. Every entry covers one CDR3 protein and lists the most common genes and DNA from its rows. The sample table records around 210,000 distinct CDR3 sequences; about 60% of these occur just once. Of the sample, under 60% falls within the top ten clones. The sample consisted of sorted CD4+, CD8+, or CD8+CD57+ T cells (not recorded which) from PBMCs. The receptors stem from a human donor with aplastic anemia.

This clonotype was observed many times. The V call is TRBV27, the J call TRBJ1-5; D not certain. This CDR3 has 15 amino acids. Deletions cut 5 bases from V and 5 bases from J, with 16 bases between. Germline V gene data show CDR1 as MNHEY and CDR2 as SMNVEV (reference sequence). The CDR3, as DNA: TGTGCCAGCAGTCAAAGGGTAGGCAACCATCAGCCCCAGCATTTT. It yields the protein CASSQRVGNHQPQHF.

This chain joins TRBV10-3 and TRBJ1-6; 7 bases match TRBD1. Germline CDR1 and CDR2: ENHRY and SYGVKD. J gave up 6 bases and V 6 bases, and 2 bases lay outside the gene matches. The length of the CDR3 is 13 residues. CDR3 in amino acids: CAIRGTANSPLHF. The DNA for the CDR3 is TGTGCCATCAGAGGGACAGCTAATTCACCCCTCCACTTT.

The genes are TRBV7-2 and TRBJ2-1; 9 bases are a match to TRBD1. This CDR3 has 18 amino acids. The V gene end was trimmed by 8 bases and the J gene end by 3 bases; junction bases not matched to a gene: 17. Germline CDR1 and CDR2: SGHTA and FQGNSA. CDR3 residues: CASRRDREVSLYYNEQFF. The CDR3 nucleotides are TGTGCCAGCCGCCGGGACAGGGAGGTCTCCCTATACTACAATGAGCAGTTCTTC.

This clonotype has ten or more counts. The V gene is TRBV5-6, the J gene TRBJ1-4; no definite D call. The CDR3 extends over 13 amino acids. CDR1 and CDR2 from the germline V gene are SGHDT and YYEEEE. Trimming removed 1 base from V and 11 bases from J, with 12 bases in between. The CDR3 nucleotides read TGTGCCAGCAGCTTGAGGTCCCTGGGGAAACTGTTTTTT. Amino acid sequence: CASSLRSLGKLFF.

This clonotype was observed at least ten times. The chain is built from TRBV13 and TRBJ2-7, with 7 bases fitting TRBD1. The CDR3 contains 17 residues. Unmatched junction bases numbered 14, after V lost 5 bases and J lost 1 base. Germline CDR1 is PRHDT and CDR2 is FYEKMQ (reference sequence). The CDR3 region is CASSPPILDRRSYEQYF. In DNA form, the CDR3 reads TGTGCCAGCAGCCCCCCTATATTGGACAGGCGGTCCTACGAGCAGTACTTC.

The chain employs TRBV10-3 and TRBJ2-1; 8 positions agree with TRBD1. CDR1 and CDR2 from the germline V gene are ENHRY and SYGVKD. V was pared by 2 bases and J by 9 bases, with 9 bases of the junction left unmatched. This CDR3 spans 15 amino acids. CDR3 DNA sequence: TGTGCCATCAGTGAGGATCGACAGGGGAAGGGTGAGCAGTTCTTC. It codes for CAISEDRQGKGEQFF.

This clonotype has a single count. The rearrangement uses TRBV2 and TRBJ2-7, with 11 bases aligning to TRBD2. This CDR3 region has 15 residues. Germline V lookup: CDR1 SNHLY, CDR2 FYNNEI. Germline trimming cut 11 bases from V and 3 bases from J; bases unmatched to any gene: 12. CDR3 DNA: TGTGCCTGCCGGAAGGGACTAGCGGAGGGCTACGAGCAGTACTTC. Translation: CACRKGLAEGYEQYF.

This clonotype was seen more than once but under ten times. The gene calls are TRBV7-2 and TRBJ2-3; D is possibly TRBD1 (5 bases). This CDR3 has 15 amino acids. Per the germline V gene, CDR1 is SGHTA and CDR2 is FQGNSA. Trimming removed 5 bases from V and 2 bases from J, with 14 bases in between. The CDR3 protein is CASSVGRTYTDTQYF. CDR3 sequence (DNA): TGTGCCAGCAGCGTAGGAAGGACATACACAGATACGCAGTATTTT.

This clonotype was counted only a few times. The chain is built from TRBV6-5 and TRBJ2-7, with D uncertain. The CDR3 runs to 12 residues. Germline V gene data show CDR1 as MNHEY and CDR2 as SVGAGI. Trimming shortened V by 5 bases and J by 12 bases, and 17 bases separated the two germline ends. Here the CDR3 DNA reads TGTGCCAGCAGTCCGAACAGAGGAAGGTTGTACTTC. Translating it yields CASSPNRGRLYF.

This chain connects TRBV20-1 to TRBJ2-1, with TRBD2 matching over 11 bases. J gave up 3 bases and V 2 bases, and 6 bases lay outside the gene matches. The germline gives CDR1 DFQATT, CDR2 SNEGSKA (reference sequence). The CDR3 runs 16 residues. CDR3 nucleotide sequence: TGCAGTGCTAGACTCCTAGCGGGAGGCGACTACAATGAGCAGTTCTTC. As protein: CSARLLAGGDYNEQFF.

The V call is TRBV6-5, the J call TRBJ2-7, with 9 nucleotides matching TRBD1. The CDR3 extends over 15 amino acids. Germline-derived CDR1 and CDR2 are MNHEY and SVGAGI. The J segment lost 4 bases and the V segment lost 4 bases, leaving 8 bases of the junction unmatched. The DNA of the CDR3 is TGTGCCAGCAGTTCCACGGGACAGGGACTGTACGAGCAGTACTTC. Translating it yields CASSSTGQGLYEQYF.

V usage is TRBV20-1 and J usage is TRBJ2-7; 9 bases map to TRBD2. V lost 3 bases, J lost 2 bases, and 5 bases stayed unmatched. The germline gives CDR1 DFQATT, CDR2 SNEGSKA (reference sequence). The CDR3 has 14 amino acids. The CDR3 DNA reads as TGCAGTGCTAGGTCGGCGGGAGGGGCCTACGAGCAGTACTTC. Its protein is CSARSAGGAYEQYF.

The chain carries TRBV6-6 and TRBJ2-2; TRBD2 agrees at 7 bases. Germline V gene data show CDR1 as MNHNY and CDR2 as SVGAGI (reference sequence). The CDR3 has 14 amino acids. J was trimmed by 6 bases and V by 6 bases; bases with no gene match: 7. The CDR3 is CASSFGGSAGELFF. CDR3 DNA: TGTGCCAGCAGCTTCGGCGGGAGTGCCGGGGAGCTGTTTTTT.

The chain is built from TRBV2 and TRBJ1-4; D gene uncertain. Trimming took 2 bases from V and 4 from J, leaving 11 bases between them. The germline V gene has CDR1 SNHLY and CDR2 FYNNEI. The CDR3 is 15 residues long. This CDR3 is CASSELSGINEKLFF. CDR3 nucleotide sequence: TGTGCCAGCAGTGAACTGTCGGGGATTAATGAAAAACTGTTTTTT. Full variable domain (outside the CDR3, taken from reference TRBV2 and TRBJ1-4): EPEVTQTPSHQVTQMGQEVILRCVPISNHLYFYWYRQILGQKVEFLVSFYNNEISEKSEIFDDQFSVERPDGSNFTLKIRSTKLEDSAMYFCASSELSGINEKLFFGSGTQLSVL.

The rearrangement links TRBV2 to TRBJ2-1, with TRBD1 matching over 7 bases. CDR3 size: 16 residues. Germline CDR1 is SNHLY and CDR2 is FYNNEI. J was trimmed by 6 bases and V by 9 bases; bases with no gene match: 17. CDR3 sequence reads: CASSGRGRKSVNEQFF. Written as DNA, the CDR3 is TGTGCCAGTTCAGGTAGGGGGCGAAAGTCGGTCAATGAGCAGTTCTTC. Based on the CDR3 plus reference TRBV2 and TRBJ2-1, the full variable domain is EPEVTQTPSHQVTQMGQEVILRCVPISNHLYFYWYRQILGQKVEFLVSFYNNEISEKSEIFDDQFSVERPDGSNFTLKIRSTKLEDSAMYFCASSGRGRKSVNEQFFGPGTRLTVL.

This clonotype occurred once. The chain employs TRBV29-1 and TRBJ1-1; no clear D. Germline V gene lookup returns CDR1 SQVTM and CDR2 ANQGSEA. With 4 bases removed from V and 5 bases from J, the gap between germline ends came to 14 bases. The CDR3 has 13 amino acids. Here the CDR3 reads CSVAPAFRTEAFF. The DNA for the CDR3 is TGCAGCGTTGCCCCCGCCTTCCGGACTGAAGCTTTCTTT.

The chain recombines TRBV7-3 with TRBJ2-1, with 15 bases identical to TRBD2. The CDR3 length is 16 residues. Unmatched junction bases numbered 7, after V lost 4 bases and J lost 9 bases. From germline, CDR1 is SGHTA and CDR2 FQGTGA. Here the CDR3 DNA reads TGTGCCAGCAGCTCCGGCGGACTAGCGGGAGGGGGTGAGCAGTTCTTC. This gives the protein CASSSGGLAGGGEQFF.

The chain links TRBV20-1 to TRBJ1-3, with D possibly matching TRBD1 (6 bases). Germline CDR1 and CDR2: DFQATT and SNEGSKA (reference sequence). The CDR3 totals 13 residues. V was clipped by 5 bases and J by 4 bases, with 12 bases between them. DNA for the CDR3: TGCAGTGCTCTAGACAGGAGCGGAAACACCATATATTTT. Its translation is CSALDRSGNTIYF.